Reported below is one T cell receptor (beta chain). The antigen it recognizes is unknown. No much larger clonotype is one base removed from it; base qualities were not supplied. Reading from cysteine to phenylalanine, the CDR3 counts 15 amino acids. Here the CDR3 DNA is all that survives: 45 bases in frame from base 1. Trimming accounts for 5 bases at V and 0 bases at J, while the number of junction bases matched to no gene is 3. The germline V gene (reference sequence) specifies SEHNR as CDR1 and FQNEAQ as CDR2. The data derive from a study of T cell changes during pregnancy in multiple sclerosis (dated 2019 in TCRdb). About the study as a whole: In women with multiple sclerosis, the researchers looked at how the T cell repertoire shifted as pregnancy progressed.

Preparation of the library involved the immunoSEQ multiplex PCR assay. This is the immuneACCESS table as TCRdb keeps it, with only in-frame sequences that have V and J called. A part of the clones is gone; compared with another copy, unresolved V genes explain less than half, and the rest is unexplained. Here the sample has about 75,000 clones; roughly nine tenths occur a single time. In total, the top ten clones hold about 1% of the sample. This receptor chain uses TRBV7-9 and TRBJ1-1; TRBD1 fits 10 bases in the junction. The source was peripheral blood, collected in the first trimester of pregnancy. This TCR derives from a female donor in good health, enrolled as a control in a pregnancy study. The CDR3 in this case is CASSGDRGMNTEAFF. The sequenced DNA: TGTGCCAGCAGCGGGGACAGGGGAATGAACACTGAAGCTTTCTTT.